Sequencing of this TCR beta chain was carried out in a study of blood T cell repertoires in COVID-19. Measured with immunoSEQ multiplex PCR; TCRdb has only the in-frame clones, and not every one. The sample records about 250,000 clones, 70% to 90% being singletons. CDR1 and CDR2 from the germline V gene are MNHEY and SMNVEV (reference sequence). This CDR3 spans 14 amino acids. What was sequenced was PBMCs or T cells enriched from blood (not recorded which). The sequence derives from a man aged 18 to 29 who had recovered from COVID-19. The chain is built from TRBV27 and TRBJ2-4; the D is unclear. The CDR3: CVLPLARAKNIQYF. DNA of the CDR3: TGTGTCCTCCCACTCGCTAGGGCCAAAAACATTCAGTACTTC.